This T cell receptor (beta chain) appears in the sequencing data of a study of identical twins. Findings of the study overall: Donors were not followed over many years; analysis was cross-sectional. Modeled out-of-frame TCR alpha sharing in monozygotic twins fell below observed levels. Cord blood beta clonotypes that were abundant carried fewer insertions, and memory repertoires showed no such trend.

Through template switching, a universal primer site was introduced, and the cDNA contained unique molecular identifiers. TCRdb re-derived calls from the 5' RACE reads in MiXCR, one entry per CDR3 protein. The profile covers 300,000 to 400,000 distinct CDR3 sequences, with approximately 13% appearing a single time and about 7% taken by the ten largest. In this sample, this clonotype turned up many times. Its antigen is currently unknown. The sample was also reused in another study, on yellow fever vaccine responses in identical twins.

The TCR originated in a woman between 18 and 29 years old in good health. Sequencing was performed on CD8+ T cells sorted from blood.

The CDR3 reads CASSSGLAETYTDTQYF. CDR3 DNA: TGTGCCAGCAGCTCGGGACTAGCGGAAACCTACACAGATACGCAGTATTTT. The genes are TRBV7-9 and TRBJ2-3, with 11 bases matching TRBD2. The CDR3 has 17 amino acids. The junction had 8 bases not matched to a gene; V was cut back by 4 bases and J by 2 bases. The germline gives CDR1 SEHNR, CDR2 FQNEAQ (reference sequence). The whole variable domain, remainder taken from reference TRBV7-9 and TRBJ2-3, is DTGVSQNPRHKITKRGQNVTFRCDPISEHNRLYWYRQTLGQGPEFLTYFQNEAQLEKSRLLSDRFSAERPKGSFSTLEIQRTEQGDSAMYLCASSSGLAETYTDTQYFGPGTRLTVL.